The 24 T cell receptor beta chains below were found in one sample sequenced in a study of blood T cell repertoires in COVID-19. Generated by immunoSEQ multiplex PCR, the TCRdb table keeps only in-frame clones and is missing some. The sample records 250,000 or so clones, over 80% being singletons. The sequenced sample consisted of PBMCs or T cells enriched from blood (not recorded which). The receptors here all came from a woman in her forties who had been exposed to COVID-19.

The rearrangement joins TRBV7-8 to TRBJ2-1; 7 bases are a match to TRBD1. Germline V gene data show CDR1 as SGHVS and CDR2 as FQNEAQ. J lost 2 bases, V lost 4 bases, and 5 bases had no gene match. This CDR3 has 15 residues. The CDR3 bases are TGTGCCAGCAGCTCTGCAGGGGGTACCTACAATGAGCAGTTCTTC. It encodes CASSSAGGTYNEQFF.

As for this clone: A junction end diverges from the germline sequence, so it may reflect a read error. The V and J genes are TRBV5-1 and TRBJ1-4; 7 positions agree with TRBD1. This CDR3 is 14 amino acids long. Germline V lookup: CDR1 SGHRS, CDR2 YFSETQ. The CDR3 region is CASSFYRGGEKLFF. The CDR3 bases are TGTGCCAGCAGCTTTTACAGGGGTGGTGAAAAACTGTTTTTT.

This chain links TRBV3-1 (or the pseudogene TRBV3-2) with TRBJ2-7, with D perhaps matching TRBD2 (5 bases). The CDR3 spans 15 residues. Germline lookup yields CDR1 LGHDT and CDR2 YNNKEL (reference sequence). V dropped 1 base and J dropped 4 bases, with 14 bases sitting between them. CDR3 nucleotides: TGTGCCAGCAGCCAAGGGTTCCTCGGGATGTACGAGCAGTACTTC. Residues: CASSQGFLGMYEQYF.

This chain joins TRBV3-1 (or the pseudogene TRBV3-2) and TRBJ2-2; perhaps TRBD1 as D (6 bases). The CDR3 has 19 residues. Germline V gene lookup returns CDR1 LGHDT and CDR2 YNNKEL (reference sequence). Trimming pared 0 bases from V and 0 bases from J, leaving 17 bases between. The CDR3, as DNA: TGTGCCAGCAGCCAAGAAGGTTGGGGGCGGGCCTCGAACACCGGGGAGCTGTTTTTT. As protein: CASSQEGWGRASNTGELFF.

In DNA form, the CDR3 reads TGTGCCAGCAGTGTACAGGGGGTCTATGGCTACACCTTC. Amino acid sequence: CASSVQGVYGYTF. The rearrangement links TRBV12-3 or TRBV12-4 to TRBJ1-2; TRBD1 matches at 8 bases. Trimming took 5 bases from V and 4 from J; bases not matched to a gene: 3. This CDR3 comprises 13 residues.

The gene calls are TRBV28 and TRBJ2-1, with D possibly matching TRBD1 (6 bases). The germline V and J ends were trimmed by 7 bases and 9 bases, with 10 bases remaining between them. CDR1 and CDR2 from the germline V gene are MDHEN and SYDVKM. This CDR3 is built from 11 residues. This chain's CDR3 is CASIGDIEQFF. CDR3 in DNA: TGTGCCAGCATAGGGGACATTGAGCAGTTCTTC.

The chain couples TRBV5-5 to TRBJ1-1; a possible D gene is TRBD1 (5 bases). Germline loops: CDR1 SGHKS, CDR2 YYEKEE (reference sequence). V lost 2 bases and J lost 4, with 12 bases in between. The CDR3 extends over 14 amino acids. CDR3 in DNA: TGTGCCAGCAGCTTCAGGCAGGGTGGCACTGAAGCTTTCTTT. It translates to CASSFRQGGTEAFF.

The V and J genes are TRBV25-1 and TRBJ2-7, with a possible D match to TRBD1 (6 bases). Germline CDR1 is MGHDK and CDR2 is SYGVNS. V lost 7 bases, J lost 4 bases, and 11 bases lay in between. The CDR3 sequence is 12 residues long. The CDR3 sequence is CASTPGEYEQYF. The CDR3 DNA reads as TGTGCCAGCACCCCAGGGGAATACGAGCAGTACTTC.

The rearrangement uses TRBV27 and TRBJ2-2; perhaps TRBD2 as D (5 bases). Trimming pared 5 bases from V and 3 bases from J, leaving 13 bases between. Germline-derived CDR1 and CDR2 are MNHEY and SMNVEV (reference sequence). The CDR3 spans 15 residues. CDR3 in DNA: TGTGCCAGCAGTCCCGGACTCCTATACACCGGGGAGCTGTTTTTT. Protein sequence: CASSPGLLYTGELFF.

The rearrangement uses TRBV5-4 and TRBJ2-3; D gene unclear. Between the trimmed V and J ends, which lost 0 bases and 6 bases, there was a span of 5 bases. The CDR3 totals 12 residues. CDR1 and CDR2 from the germline V gene are SGHNT and YYREEE (reference sequence). The CDR3 loop is CASSLARDTQYF. The CDR3 coding sequence is TGTGCCAGCAGCTTGGCCCGGGATACGCAGTATTTT.

DNA of the CDR3: TGTGCCAGCAGAGGTGGGCAGCTCTCTGGAAACACCATATATTTT. Translating it yields CASRGGQLSGNTIYF. The chain links TRBV6-5 to TRBJ1-3, with D unclear. The CDR3 covers 15 residues. V was shortened by 6 bases and J by 0 bases, with 12 bases between the two germline ends. Germline lookup yields CDR1 MNHEY and CDR2 SVGAGI.

V is TRBV5-4 and J is TRBJ2-5; D gene ambiguous. The germline V and J ends were trimmed by 0 bases and 2 bases, with 8 bases remaining between them. The V gene's germline CDR1 is SGHNT and CDR2 YYREEE (reference sequence). The CDR3 is 14 residues long. CDR3: CASSLAYGQETQYF. CDR3 DNA sequence: TGTGCCAGCAGCTTGGCTTACGGGCAAGAGACCCAGTACTTC.

V gene TRBV6-1 combines with J gene TRBJ1-2, with TRBD1 matching 9 bases. V shed 2 bases, J shed 2 bases, and the junction held 3 bases outside the gene matches. The CDR3 consists of 15 residues. The germline CDR1 and CDR2 sequences are MNHNS and SASEGT. The CDR3 sequence is CASSEPGTGNYGYTF. The CDR3 bases are TGTGCCAGCAGTGAACCTGGGACAGGGAACTATGGCTACACCTTC.

The genes are TRBV7-9 and TRBJ1-4; 7 bases match TRBD1. The CDR3 has 15 residues. Looked up from germline, CDR1 is SEHNR and CDR2 is FQNEAQ (reference sequence). Trimming at V came to 1 base and at J to 12 bases, leaving 11 bases not matched to a gene. The CDR3 DNA sequence: TGTGCCAGCAGCTTAGAGGGGGCCCGCACGGAACAACTGTTTTTT. Amino acid sequence: CASSLEGARTEQLFF. Looking up the rest from reference TRBV7-9 and TRBJ1-4 gives the full variable domain: DTGVSQNPRHKITKRGQNVTFRCDPISEHNRLYWYRQTLGQGPEFLTYFQNEAQLEKSRLLSDRFSAERPKGSFSTLEIQRTEQGDSAMYLCASSLEGARTEQLFFGSGTQLSVL.

The chain joins TRBV27 to TRBJ2-7; D possibly corresponds to TRBD2 (5 bases). The germline gives CDR1 MNHEY, CDR2 SMNVEV (reference sequence). Deletions cut 5 bases from V and 0 bases from J, with 11 bases between. CDR3 size: 14 residues. CDR3 residues: CASSLRTGSYEQYF. Here the CDR3 DNA reads TGTGCCAGCAGTCTCAGGACTGGCTCCTACGAGCAGTACTTC.

This clone was seen a handful of times. The V and J genes are TRBV7-2 and TRBJ2-7, with TRBD1 as a possible D gene (6 bases). CDR1 and CDR2 (germline): SGHTA, FQGNSA. Trimming shortened V by 6 bases and J by 8 bases, and 14 bases separated the two germline ends. The CDR3 extends over 12 amino acids. CDR3 sequence: CASSQTRDKQYV. In DNA form, the CDR3 reads TGTGCCAGCAGTCAAACCCGGGACAAGCAGTACGTC.

This clone was seen only once. The chain is built from TRBV2 and TRBJ1-1, with TRBD1 matching 7 bases. CDR1 is SNHLY and CDR2 is FYNNEI in the germline V gene. J lost 4 bases, V lost 7 bases, and 12 bases had no gene match. CDR3 length: 15 amino acids. For the CDR3, the DNA is TGTGCCAGCACGCTATCCCAGGGGGTGAGCACTGAAGCTTTCTTT. Amino acid sequence: CASTLSQGVSTEAFF.

The rearrangement uses TRBV19 and TRBJ2-5, with 9 bases fitting TRBD1. The CDR3 sequence is 14 residues long. The germline gives CDR1 LNHDA, CDR2 SQIVND (reference sequence). V dropped 5 bases and J dropped 3; count of bases not matched to a gene: 4. The CDR3: CASSPRDREETQYF. The CDR3 nucleotides are TGTGCCAGTAGTCCCCGGGACAGGGAAGAGACCCAGTACTTC.

CDR3 protein: CASSRTGQINQPQHF. The CDR3 bases are TGCGCCAGCAGCCGCACGGGACAGATTAATCAGCCCCAGCATTTT. The V gene is TRBV4-3, the J gene TRBJ1-5, with 7 bases fitting TRBD1. This CDR3 region has 15 residues. Trimming removed 4 bases from V and 4 bases from J; junction bases left unmatched: 7. Germline V lookup: CDR1 LGHNA, CDR2 YSLEER.

The rearrangement uses TRBV7-2 and TRBJ2-5; D may be TRBD1 (6 bases). Germline V gene sequence: CDR1 SGHTA, CDR2 FQGNSA. V was clipped by 4 bases and J by 1 base, with 13 bases between them. CDR3 size: 15 residues. The CDR3 here is CASSSWTAVQETQYF. The CDR3, as DNA: TGTGCCAGCAGCTCTTGGACAGCGGTCCAAGAGACCCAGTACTTC.

J is TRBJ2-2 and V is TRBV9; D remains unclear. V was shortened by 4 bases and J by 10 bases, with 20 bases between the two germline ends. Germline V gene data show CDR1 as SGDLS and CDR2 as YYNGEE. CDR3 size: 15 residues. DNA of the CDR3: TGTGCCAGCAGCTCATCCGCCCGAGGTACGGAGGAGCTGTTTTTT. It yields the protein CASSSSARGTEELFF.

The chain links TRBV28 to TRBJ2-4, with a weak D call TRBD2 (5 bases). This CDR3 has 15 residues. V was trimmed by 4 bases and J by 0 bases, leaving 10 bases between them. The germline gives CDR1 MDHEN, CDR2 SYDVKM. CDR3 sequence: CASSSRGLAKNIQYF. CDR3 in DNA: TGTGCCAGCAGTTCCCGAGGGCTAGCCAAAAACATTCAGTACTTC.

The genes are TRBV18 and TRBJ1-4; D uncertain. The length of the CDR3 is 14 residues. CDR1 KGHSH and CDR2 LQKENI come from the germline V gene. Trimming cost V 8 bases and J 8 bases, with 18 bases left between them. The CDR3 loop is CASRSKETLEKLFF. The CDR3, as DNA: TGTGCCAGCCGGAGTAAGGAGACGCTCGAAAAACTGTTTTTT. Complete variable domain (other parts from reference TRBV18 and TRBJ1-4): NAGVMQNPRHLVRRRGQEARLRCSPMKGHSHVYWYRQLPEEGLKFMVYLQKENIIDESGMPKERFSAEFPKEGPSILRIQQVVRGDSAAYFCASRSKETLEKLFFGSGTQLSVL.

J is TRBJ2-1 and V is TRBV7-9, with D tentatively TRBD1 (6 bases). The CDR3 sequence is 14 residues long. Germline V gene lookup returns CDR1 SEHNR and CDR2 FQNEAQ (reference sequence). V was trimmed by 11 bases and J by 0 bases, leaving 14 bases between them. For the CDR3, the DNA is TGTGCCGGGGCCACAGGGAGCTCCTACAATGAGCAGTTCTTC. It codes for CAGATGSSYNEQFF.